This is a list of T cell receptor beta chains from one sample in a study of cytomegalovirus exposure and HLA in healthy donors. The repertoire was sequenced with immunoSEQ multiplex PCR; TCRdb's copy has only in-frame clones and lacks some. Of 150,000 to 200,000 clones in the sample, around 82% were seen once. Sequenced sample: PBMCs. Receptor source: a boy between 2 and 15 years old in good health and CMV-seronegative. Each CDR3 is given with its conserved first and last residue. D genes are given only for firm matches. Where a row states a size, it is once, few, many or the class of an expanded clone; other rows omit it.

j_call: TRBJ2-3; d_call: TRBD2; v_call: TRBV10-1; cdr3_length: 15; clone_size: NA; cdr3_nt: TGCGCCAGCAGCCGCACTAGCGGAGACACAGATACGCAGTATTTT; cdr3_aa: CASSRTSGDTDTQYF
j_call: TRBJ1-1; d_call: NA; v_call: TRBV11-3; cdr3_length: 12; clone_size: NA; cdr3_nt: TGTGCCAGCAGCTTAGGACAGAATGAAGCTTTCTTT; cdr3_aa: CASSLGQNEAFF
j_call: TRBJ2-7; d_call: NA; v_call: TRBV28; cdr3_length: 11; clone_size: NA; cdr3_nt: TGTGCCAGTAGTGAGACAAGGGAGCAGTACTTC; cdr3_aa: CASSETREQYF
j_call: TRBJ2-7; d_call: TRBD1; v_call: TRBV28; cdr3_length: 14; clone_size: NA; cdr3_nt: TGTGCCAGCAGTTTCATGGACAGGCCCTACGAGCAGTACTTC; cdr3_aa: CASSFMDRPYEQYF
j_call: TRBJ2-7; d_call: TRBD2; v_call: TRBV2; cdr3_length: 16; clone_size: once; cdr3_nt: TGTGCCAGCAGTCGGGCAGGACTAGCGGGATTCTACGAGCAGTACTTC; cdr3_aa: CASSRAGLAGFYEQYF
j_call: TRBJ1-5; d_call: NA; v_call: TRBV20-1; cdr3_length: 9; clone_size: NA; cdr3_nt: TGCAGTGCCGGGCAGCCCCAGCATTTT; cdr3_aa: CSAGQPQHF
j_call: TRBJ2-7; d_call: NA; v_call: TRBV6-1; cdr3_length: 15; clone_size: NA; cdr3_nt: TGTGCCAGCAGTGAAGATCTAGGGGTTGGCTACGAGCAGTACTTC; cdr3_aa: CASSEDLGVGYEQYF
j_call: TRBJ2-7; d_call: NA; v_call: TRBV28; cdr3_length: 10; clone_size: NA; cdr3_nt: TGTGCCAGCGGGGGGGCTTCGCAGTACTTC; cdr3_aa: CASGGASQYF
j_call: TRBJ1-4; d_call: TRBD1; v_call: TRBV28; cdr3_length: 14; clone_size: NA; cdr3_nt: TGTGCCAGCAGCAACCTCAGGGGGTTGGAAAAACTGTTTTTT; cdr3_aa: CASSNLRGLEKLFF
j_call: TRBJ1-1; d_call: TRBD1; v_call: TRBV18; cdr3_length: 13; clone_size: NA; cdr3_nt: TGTGCCAGCTCACCTGACAGGGCCTCTGAAGCTTTCTTT; cdr3_aa: CASSPDRASEAFF
j_call: TRBJ2-2; d_call: NA; v_call: TRBV9; cdr3_length: 14; clone_size: NA; cdr3_nt: TGTGCCAGCAGCGTAAGAGCGGACACCGGGGAGCTGTTTTTT; cdr3_aa: CASSVRADTGELFF
j_call: TRBJ1-2; d_call: NA; v_call: TRBV29-1; cdr3_length: 13; clone_size: NA; cdr3_nt: TGCAGCACACGAAGGGGAGGAGGCTATGGCTACACCTTC; cdr3_aa: CSTRRGGGYGYTF
j_call: TRBJ2-7; d_call: TRBD1; v_call: TRBV28; cdr3_length: 14; clone_size: NA; cdr3_nt: TGTGCCAGCCAGGGGGTTGGCCCCCGGAGCGAGCAGTACTTC; cdr3_aa: CASQGVGPRSEQYF
j_call: TRBJ2-1; d_call: NA; v_call: TRBV7-8; cdr3_length: 15; clone_size: once; cdr3_nt: TGTGCCAGCAGCGACAACGTCCCCCCGGACAATGAGCAGTTCTTC; cdr3_aa: CASSDNVPPDNEQFF
j_call: TRBJ2-1; d_call: NA; v_call: TRBV9; cdr3_length: 15; clone_size: NA; cdr3_nt: TGTGCCAGCAGCTCACGCCCTGGCACCTACAATGAGCAGTTCTTC; cdr3_aa: CASSSRPGTYNEQFF
j_call: TRBJ2-1; d_call: TRBD2; v_call: TRBV4-1; cdr3_length: 18; clone_size: NA; cdr3_nt: TGCGCCAGCAGCTCTAAAACTAGCGGGAGAACCACCTACAATGAGCAGTTCTTC; cdr3_aa: CASSSKTSGRTTYNEQFF
j_call: TRBJ2-7; d_call: TRBD1; v_call: TRBV7-2; cdr3_length: 13; clone_size: NA; cdr3_nt: TGTGCCAGCAGCCGGACAGGGAAAAACGAGCAGTACTTC; cdr3_aa: CASSRTGKNEQYF
j_call: TRBJ1-6; d_call: TRBD1; v_call: TRBV5-1; cdr3_length: 14; clone_size: NA; cdr3_nt: TGCGCCAGCAGCATAGGACAGGGGCTGGCACCCCTCCACTTT; cdr3_aa: CASSIGQGLAPLHF
j_call: TRBJ1-1; d_call: NA; v_call: TRBV28; cdr3_length: 14; clone_size: NA; cdr3_nt: TGTGCCAGCATCTCGGGAGGTTTGAACACTGAAGCTTTCTTT; cdr3_aa: CASISGGLNTEAFF
j_call: TRBJ1-2; d_call: TRBD1; v_call: TRBV29-1; cdr3_length: 13; clone_size: NA; cdr3_nt: TGCAGCGTTGAACCGGCGACAGGGGATGGCTACACCTTC; cdr3_aa: CSVEPATGDGYTF
j_call: TRBJ1-5; d_call: NA; v_call: TRBV5-6; cdr3_length: 14; clone_size: NA; cdr3_nt: TGTGCCAGCAGCTATACAGGGAATACCCAGCCCCAGCATTTT; cdr3_aa: CASSYTGNTQPQHF
j_call: TRBJ2-4; d_call: TRBD1; v_call: TRBV4-1; cdr3_length: 14; clone_size: NA; cdr3_nt: TGCGCCAGCAGCCAAGTTGGCAGGGGGAACATTCAGTACTTC; cdr3_aa: CASSQVGRGNIQYF
j_call: TRBJ1-4; d_call: TRBD1; v_call: TRBV5-1; cdr3_length: 17; clone_size: NA; cdr3_nt: TGCGCCAGCAGCTTGGCCACGGGGACAGGGTTAAATGAAAAACTGTTTTTT; cdr3_aa: CASSLATGTGLNEKLFF
j_call: TRBJ2-7; d_call: TRBD1; v_call: TRBV6-5; cdr3_length: 15; clone_size: NA; cdr3_nt: TGTGCCAGCAGTTACGTTCAGGGGGCATCCTACGAGCAGTACTTC; cdr3_aa: CASSYVQGASYEQYF
j_call: TRBJ2-1; d_call: TRBD2; v_call: TRBV27; cdr3_length: 15; clone_size: NA; cdr3_nt: TGTGCCAGCAGCCTAGCGGGAGGGCCAGGGAATGAGCAGTTCTTC; cdr3_aa: CASSLAGGPGNEQFF
j_call: TRBJ1-1; d_call: TRBD1; v_call: TRBV5-6; cdr3_length: 16; clone_size: NA; cdr3_nt: TGTGCCAGCAGCCGGGACAGGGGTTTTGTTGGCACTGAAGCTTTCTTT; cdr3_aa: CASSRDRGFVGTEAFF
j_call: TRBJ1-1; d_call: TRBD1; v_call: TRBV28; cdr3_length: 15; clone_size: NA; cdr3_nt: TGTGCCAGCAGTTCACAGGGGCCCGTGAACACTGAAGCTTTCTTT; cdr3_aa: CASSSQGPVNTEAFF
j_call: TRBJ1-3; d_call: NA; v_call: TRBV6-5; cdr3_length: 13; clone_size: NA; cdr3_nt: TGTGCCAGCAGCCGGACAGCTGGAAACACCATATATTTT; cdr3_aa: CASSRTAGNTIYF
j_call: TRBJ1-2; d_call: NA; v_call: TRBV6-1; cdr3_length: 15; clone_size: NA; cdr3_nt: TGTGCCAGCAGTGAAGGTGCGGGGGGACTCTATGGCTACACCTTC; cdr3_aa: CASSEGAGGLYGYTF
j_call: TRBJ2-3; d_call: NA; v_call: TRBV30; cdr3_length: 14; clone_size: NA; cdr3_nt: TGTGCCTGGAGACTATTGGACAACACAGATACGCAGTATTTT; cdr3_aa: CAWRLLDNTDTQYF
j_call: TRBJ1-2; d_call: TRBD1; v_call: TRBV5-1; cdr3_length: 14; clone_size: NA; cdr3_nt: TGCGCCACCACTGATCCCGGGACAGGGTTTGGCTACACCTTC; cdr3_aa: CATTDPGTGFGYTF
j_call: TRBJ2-5; d_call: TRBD2; v_call: TRBV7-3; cdr3_length: 15; clone_size: NA; cdr3_nt: TGTGCCAGCAGCTTCGCCGGGACTAGCGGAGAGACCCAGTACTTC; cdr3_aa: CASSFAGTSGETQYF
j_call: TRBJ2-1; d_call: TRBD2; v_call: TRBV7-3; cdr3_length: 19; clone_size: NA; cdr3_nt: TGTGCCAGCAGCTTAACGGGGGGGACTAGCGGCCTAGCGACAGGAGAGCAGTTCTTC; cdr3_aa: CASSLTGGTSGLATGEQFF
j_call: TRBJ1-2; d_call: NA; v_call: TRBV5-1; cdr3_length: 15; clone_size: few; cdr3_nt: TGCGCCAGCAGCGATCTGGCGGGGGGCGACTATGGCTACACCTTC; cdr3_aa: CASSDLAGGDYGYTF
j_call: TRBJ2-1; d_call: TRBD2; v_call: TRBV2; cdr3_length: 16; clone_size: few; cdr3_nt: TGTGCCAGCAGTCCAGGGCTAGCGGGGCCGTACAATGAGCAGTTCTTC; cdr3_aa: CASSPGLAGPYNEQFF
j_call: TRBJ1-1; d_call: NA; v_call: TRBV2; cdr3_length: 14; clone_size: few; cdr3_nt: TGTGCCAGCAGTGTACTCGCGGGGCAGACTGAAGCTTTCTTT; cdr3_aa: CASSVLAGQTEAFF
j_call: TRBJ2-7; d_call: NA; v_call: TRBV12-5; cdr3_length: 16; clone_size: NA; cdr3_nt: TGTGCTAGTGGTTTGGTAGTCCTAGCGAACTCCTACGAGCAGTACTTC; cdr3_aa: CASGLVVLANSYEQYF
j_call: TRBJ2-5; d_call: TRBD2; v_call: TRBV5-1; cdr3_length: 14; clone_size: once; cdr3_nt: TGCGCCAGCAATATTTTTAGCGGGAGAGAGACCCAGTACTTC; cdr3_aa: CASNIFSGRETQYF
j_call: TRBJ1-1; d_call: NA; v_call: TRBV29-1; cdr3_length: 13; clone_size: NA; cdr3_nt: TGCAGCGTTCAAGAAGGAGGCAACACTGAAGCTTTCTTT; cdr3_aa: CSVQEGGNTEAFF
j_call: TRBJ2-5; d_call: NA; v_call: TRBV5-1; cdr3_length: 16; clone_size: few; cdr3_nt: TGCGCCAGCAGCTTGGCGGACTTCAGCGAGCAAGAGACCCAGTACTTC; cdr3_aa: CASSLADFSEQETQYF
j_call: TRBJ1-3; d_call: TRBD1; v_call: TRBV9; cdr3_length: 15; clone_size: NA; cdr3_nt: TGTGCCAGCAGCGCGACAGGGGCATCTGGAAACACCATATATTTT; cdr3_aa: CASSATGASGNTIYF
j_call: TRBJ1-1; d_call: NA; v_call: TRBV5-6; cdr3_length: 13; clone_size: few; cdr3_nt: TGTGCCAGCAGTCTAACAGGGAACACTGAAGCTTTCTTT; cdr3_aa: CASSLTGNTEAFF
j_call: TRBJ2-1; d_call: TRBD1; v_call: TRBV18; cdr3_length: 15; clone_size: once; cdr3_nt: TGTGCCAGCTCACCCCGGGACAGGGTATACAATGAGCAGTTCTTC; cdr3_aa: CASSPRDRVYNEQFF
j_call: TRBJ2-3; d_call: TRBD2; v_call: TRBV5-1; cdr3_length: 18; clone_size: NA; cdr3_nt: TGCGCCAGCAGCTGGGGACTAGCGGGAGGCTCCAGGTCAGATACGCAGTATTTT; cdr3_aa: CASSWGLAGGSRSDTQYF
j_call: TRBJ2-5; d_call: TRBD1; v_call: TRBV4-1; cdr3_length: 14; clone_size: NA; cdr3_nt: TGCGCCAGCAGCCGTGCAGGGGGCGTGGAGACCCAGTACTTC; cdr3_aa: CASSRAGGVETQYF
j_call: TRBJ2-1; d_call: TRBD2; v_call: TRBV2; cdr3_length: 14; clone_size: NA; cdr3_nt: TGTGCCATCAAAAGACTAGCGACCCACAATGAGCAGTTCTTC; cdr3_aa: CAIKRLATHNEQFF
j_call: TRBJ2-1; d_call: TRBD2; v_call: TRBV2; cdr3_length: 21; clone_size: NA; cdr3_nt: TGTGCCAGCAGTTACCCTAGGGGTCCGGGACTAGCTGCAAGCTCCTACAATGAGCAGTTCTTC; cdr3_aa: CASSYPRGPGLAASSYNEQFF
j_call: TRBJ1-2; d_call: TRBD1; v_call: TRBV28; cdr3_length: 16; clone_size: NA; cdr3_nt: TGTGCCAGCAGTGGGACAGCGAGAGAAGCTAACTATGGCTACACCTTC; cdr3_aa: CASSGTAREANYGYTF
j_call: TRBJ2-3; d_call: NA; v_call: TRBV6-5; cdr3_length: 13; clone_size: NA; cdr3_nt: TGTGCCAGCAGCCGGGACACCACAGATACGCAGTATTTT; cdr3_aa: CASSRDTTDTQYF
j_call: TRBJ1-2; d_call: TRBD1; v_call: TRBV5-1; cdr3_length: 15; clone_size: NA; cdr3_nt: TGCGCCAGCAGCTTGGAGGAGGGGGCGTTGGATGGCTACACCTTC; cdr3_aa: CASSLEEGALDGYTF
j_call: TRBJ1-2; d_call: TRBD1; v_call: TRBV9; cdr3_length: 15; clone_size: NA; cdr3_nt: TGTGCCAGCAGGCCTAGGACAGGGGACGGCTATGGCTACACCTTC; cdr3_aa: CASRPRTGDGYGYTF
j_call: TRBJ2-3; d_call: NA; v_call: TRBV6-5; cdr3_length: 11; clone_size: NA; cdr3_nt: TGTGCCAGCACCCGAGCAGATACGCAGTATTTT; cdr3_aa: CASTRADTQYF
j_call: TRBJ2-1; d_call: NA; v_call: TRBV5-1; cdr3_length: 14; clone_size: NA; cdr3_nt: TGCGCCAGCAGCCTCGCGGCTGACTACAATGAGCAGTTCTTC; cdr3_aa: CASSLAADYNEQFF
j_call: TRBJ1-1; d_call: TRBD1; v_call: TRBV4-1; cdr3_length: 14; clone_size: few; cdr3_nt: TGCGCCAGCTCCTATACAGGGGGGATCACTGAAGCTTTCTTT; cdr3_aa: CASSYTGGITEAFF
j_call: TRBJ1-5; d_call: NA; v_call: TRBV10-3; cdr3_length: 13; clone_size: NA; cdr3_nt: TGTGCCATCAGGGGCAGGGATGAACAGCCCCAGCATTTT; cdr3_aa: CAIRGRDEQPQHF
j_call: TRBJ2-3; d_call: TRBD2; v_call: TRBV2; cdr3_length: 17; clone_size: NA; cdr3_nt: TGTGCCAGCTTCCCCGGAGCGGGAGGAGGGGGGACAGATACGCAGTATTTT; cdr3_aa: CASFPGAGGGGTDTQYF
j_call: TRBJ1-4; d_call: TRBD1; v_call: TRBV5-4; cdr3_length: 15; clone_size: NA; cdr3_nt: TGTGCCAGCAGCCCCGGCGACAGGGGTAATGAAAAACTGTTTTTT; cdr3_aa: CASSPGDRGNEKLFF
j_call: TRBJ2-7; d_call: NA; v_call: TRBV27; cdr3_length: 14; clone_size: NA; cdr3_nt: TGTGCCAGCAGTTTTGGGCCAGGGGACTACGAGCAGTACTTC; cdr3_aa: CASSFGPGDYEQYF